This T cell receptor (beta chain) was identified during a study of blood T cell repertoires in COVID-19. Study-wide context: The study drew acute and convalescent COVID-19 samples from the United States, Italy and Spain.

Trimming took off 3 bases at V and 5 bases at J, with 17 bases between the two ends. CDR1 and CDR2 (germline): SGHNT, YYREEE (reference sequence). This CDR3 comprises 16 residues. The study drew participants aged about 18 to 95 years from approximately 23 US areas. Researchers sorted participants into cohorts using their self-reported clinical history. In Cohort 3, a recovered donor had either two negative PCRs, clearance, or symptom resolution. Profiling relied on immunoSEQ multiplex PCR, and the TCRdb table lists in-frame clones only, not all of them. This repertoire shows approximately 250,000 clones, approximately 88% found once; its top ten account for 1%.

The source is a woman aged 25 to 39 who had recovered from COVID-19. This chain links TRBV5-4 with TRBJ1-4; D may be TRBD1 (6 bases). Input material: PBMCs or T cells enriched from blood (not recorded which). The CDR3 region has the DNA TGTGCCAGCAGCTCCGGCGGACAGCCACACAATGAAAAACTGTTTTTT. As protein: CASSSGGQPHNEKLFF.